The source of this T cell receptor beta chain is a study of cytomegalovirus exposure and HLA in healthy donors. Study-wide findings and caveats: Later analysis showed TCR association rates varying by HLA locus, highest for DRB1 and lowest for HLA-C.

The PCR contained 60 Vbeta and 13 Jbeta primers. The data were produced by immunoSEQ multiplex PCR, yet TCRdb's version contains in-frame clones alone and is incomplete. The table shows 180,000 or so clones, with under 85% occurring only once. CDR3 length equals 14 residues. Germline assignment: CDR1 SNHLY and CDR2 FYNNEI. After removal of 7 bases from V and 5 bases from J, the junction contained 5 bases not matched to a gene. For this clone: The antigen remains unidentified.

The chain combines TRBV2 with TRBJ1-5, with TRBD1 matching over 10 bases. Sequencing was carried out using PBMCs. This clonotype was sampled from a female donor in good health and CMV-seronegative. The CDR3 here is CASKYGTGDQPQHF. The CDR3 region has the DNA TGTGCCAGCAAATACGGGACAGGGGATCAGCCCCAGCATTTT.